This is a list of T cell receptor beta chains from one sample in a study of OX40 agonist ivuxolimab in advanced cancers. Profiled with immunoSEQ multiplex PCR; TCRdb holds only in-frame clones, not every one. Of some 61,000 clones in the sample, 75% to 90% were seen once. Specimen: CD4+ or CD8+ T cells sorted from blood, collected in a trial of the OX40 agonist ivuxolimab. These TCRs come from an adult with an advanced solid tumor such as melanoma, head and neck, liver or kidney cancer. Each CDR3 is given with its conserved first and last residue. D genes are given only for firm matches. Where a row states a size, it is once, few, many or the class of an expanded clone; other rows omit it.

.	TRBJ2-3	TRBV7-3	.	TGTGCCAGCAGCTTCGGGACAACCAGCACAGATACGCAGTATTTT	CASSFGTTSTDTQYF
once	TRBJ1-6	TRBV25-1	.	TGTGCCAGCAGTGCAGGGACGGGGACTGGTAATTCACCCCTCCACTTT	CASSAGTGTGNSPLHF
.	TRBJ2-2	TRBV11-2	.	TGTGCCAGCAGCTTAGGCGGGAAGCACACCGGGGAGCTGTTTTTT	CASSLGGKHTGELFF
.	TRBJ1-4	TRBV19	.	TGTGCCAGTAGTATAGCTGTGCCCTCAACTAATGAAAAACTGTTTTTT	CASSIAVPSTNEKLFF
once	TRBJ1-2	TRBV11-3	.	TGTGCCAGCAGCTTGGGGGCTAACTATGGCTACACCTTC	CASSLGANYGYTF
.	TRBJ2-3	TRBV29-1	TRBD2	TGCAGCGTTGACGGGCTAGCGGGGGGAACTAGCACAGATACGCAGTATTTT	CSVDGLAGGTSTDTQYF
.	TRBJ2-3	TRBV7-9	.	TGTGCCAGCAGCCTCCCGGACAGTCGAACGAGCACAGATACGCAGTATTTT	CASSLPDSRTSTDTQYF
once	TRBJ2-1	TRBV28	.	TGTGCCACCCTCCCAGGGGTTTCGCGAAATGAGCAGTTCTTC	CATLPGVSRNEQFF
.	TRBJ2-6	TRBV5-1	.	TGCGCCAGCAGCACCGGGGCCTCTGGGGCCAACGTCCTGACTTTC	CASSTGASGANVLTF
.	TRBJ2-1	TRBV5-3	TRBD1	TGTGCCAGAAGCTTCGTTCTCGGACAGGGCCACTCCTACAATGAGCAGTTCTTC	CARSFVLGQGHSYNEQFF
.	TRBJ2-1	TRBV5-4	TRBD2	TGTGCCAGCAGCTTGGAGGCCCTAGGGACTAGCGGGGGAGTTTACAATGAGCAGTTCTTC	CASSLEALGTSGGVYNEQFF
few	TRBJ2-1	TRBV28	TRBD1	TGTGCCAGCAGTTTATGGCAACAGGGGGGCAATGAGCAGTTCTTC	CASSLWQQGGNEQFF
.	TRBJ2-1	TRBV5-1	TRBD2	TGCGCCAGCAGCTTGGTGGCTAGCGGGATCGGGGATGAGCAGTTCTTC	CASSLVASGIGDEQFF
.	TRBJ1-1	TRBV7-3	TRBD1	TGTGCCAGTGGACAGGGAACGGACACTGAAGCTTTCTTT	CASGQGTDTEAFF
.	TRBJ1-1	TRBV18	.	TGTGCCAGCTCAGAGCAGGGTGGGGGAAGCACTGAAGCTTTCTTT	CASSEQGGGSTEAFF
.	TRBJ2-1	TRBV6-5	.	TGTGCCAGCAGTGAAGTCGCGTTGGATGAATTCTTC	CASSEVALDEFF
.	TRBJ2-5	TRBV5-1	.	TGCGCCAGCAGCTCGGAAGCCCAAGAGACCCAGTACTTC	CASSSEAQETQYF
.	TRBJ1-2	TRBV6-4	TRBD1	TGTGCCAGCAATCACAGGGGAGTAGGTAACTATGGCTACACCTTC	CASNHRGVGNYGYTF
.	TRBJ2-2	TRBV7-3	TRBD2	TGTGCCAGCAGCTTGGGGGAGGGCGGGGAGCTGTTTTTT	CASSLGEGGELFF
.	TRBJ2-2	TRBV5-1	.	TGCGCCAGCAGCTTGCCCCCCCCGGGGGAGAACACCGGGGAGCTGTTTTTT	CASSLPPPGENTGELFF
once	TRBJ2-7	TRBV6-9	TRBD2	TGTGCCAGCAGTTACTCGCTAGCGGGGGCCTACGAGCAGTACTTC	CASSYSLAGAYEQYF
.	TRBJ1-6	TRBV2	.	TGTGCCAGCAGTATTCGGGAACCCTATAATTCACCCCTCCACTTT	CASSIREPYNSPLHF
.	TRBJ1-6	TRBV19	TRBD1	TGTGCCAGTAGTATCGAGCGGGACAGGGGGACTCACTTT	CASSIERDRGTHF
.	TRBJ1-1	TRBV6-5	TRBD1	TGTGCCAGCAGTTATGCAGGGGGCGGCGGCGACACTGAAGCTTTCTTT	CASSYAGGGGDTEAFF
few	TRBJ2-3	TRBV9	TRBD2	TGTGCCAGCAGCGCAAGGACTAGCTCCGATACGCAGTATTTT	CASSARTSSDTQYF
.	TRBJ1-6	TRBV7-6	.	TGTGCCAGCAGCTTAGGGGGGGCCTCTAATTCACCCCTCCACTTT	CASSLGGASNSPLHF
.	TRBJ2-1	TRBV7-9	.	TGTGCCAGCAGCTTCGGCACAGGAGGCGATGAGCAGTTCTTC	CASSFGTGGDEQFF
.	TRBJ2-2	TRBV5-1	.	TGCGCCAGCAGCTTGGCGGGTCGGAACACCGGGGAGCTGTTTTTT	CASSLAGRNTGELFF